Each of the 20 T cell receptor beta chains below was sequenced from the same sample in a study of siplizumab effects on memory and regulatory T cells. TCRdb keeps only in-frame clones here, not all; method: immunoSEQ multiplex PCR. Here the sample spans tens of thousands of clones, about 90% being singletons. Material: CD8+ T cells sorted from blood. These receptors originate from a human donor in good health.

This chain connects TRBV7-9 to TRBJ2-6; possible D gene TRBD2, 6 bases. Germline assignment: CDR1 SEHNR and CDR2 FQNEAQ (reference sequence). This CDR3 contains 15 residues. Trimming left V 6 bases short and J 2 bases short, with 11 bases between. CDR3 protein: CASRSGSAGANVLTF. The CDR3 DNA reads TGTGCCAGCAGGTCCGGGAGCGCTGGGGCCAACGTCCTGACTTTC.

This chain uses TRBV5-6 with TRBJ1-1; 9 nucleotides agree with TRBD1. The trim removed 4 bases at V and 6 bases at J, leaving 7 bases unmatched. The CDR3 runs to 14 residues. Germline CDR1 is SGHDT and CDR2 is YYEEEE. CDR3 region: CASSPGQGFAEAFF. In DNA form, the CDR3 reads TGTGCCAGCAGCCCGGGACAGGGCTTCGCTGAAGCTTTCTTT.

In this sample, this clone turned up once. V gene TRBV5-1 combines with J gene TRBJ1-2; 8 bases line up with TRBD1. The CDR3 consists of 14 residues. Germline CDR1 SGHRS, CDR2 YFSETQ. V was pared by 0 bases and J by 8 bases, with 6 bases of the junction left unmatched. The chain's CDR3 is CASSLGTGNFGYTF. The DNA of the CDR3 is TGCGCCAGCAGCTTGGGGACAGGGAACTTCGGCTACACCTTC. Together with reference TRBV5-1 and TRBJ1-2, the CDR3 gives the full variable domain: KAGVTQTPRYLIKTRGQQVTLSCSPISGHRSVSWYQQTPGQGLQFLFEYFSETQRNKGNFPGRFSGRQFSNSRSEMNVSTLELGDSALYLCASSLGTGNFGYTFGSGTRLTVV.

The V gene is TRBV27, the J gene TRBJ1-1; the D is unclear. CDR1 and CDR2 from the germline V gene are MNHEY and SMNVEV (reference sequence). Between the trimmed V and J ends, which lost 5 bases and 1 base, there was a span of 11 bases. CDR3 size: 14 residues. The CDR3 sequence is CASSSDRPNTEAFF. The CDR3 bases are TGTGCCAGCAGTAGTGATCGGCCGAACACTGAAGCTTTCTTT.

V and J are TRBV5-6 and TRBJ1-3; weak D call: TRBD1 (6 bases). Germline CDR1 and CDR2: SGHDT and YYEEEE. CDR3 size: 16 residues. Trimming stripped 0 bases from V and 11 bases from J, with 21 bases between. This CDR3 is CASSLGGGPAESAIYF. CDR3 DNA: TGTGCCAGCAGCTTGGGCGGGGGGCCCGCGGAAAGCGCCATATATTTT.

Of note for this clone: Other DNA sequences in the sample encode the same CDR3. V usage is TRBV19 and J usage is TRBJ2-2; D not resolved. The CDR3 contains 14 residues. V lost 3 bases and J lost 6, with 11 bases in between. From germline, CDR1 is LNHDA and CDR2 SQIVND (reference sequence). In DNA form, the CDR3 reads TGTGCCAGTAGTATCCCGGGCGTCGCCGGGGAGCTGTTTTTT. Protein: CASSIPGVAGELFF.

V usage is TRBV7-9 and J usage is TRBJ2-1; D gene unclear. V lost 3 bases and J 8 bases, leaving 2 bases between the germline ends. CDR1 is SEHNR and CDR2 is FQNEAQ in the germline V gene (reference sequence). CDR3 length: 10 residues. CDR3 coding DNA: TGTGCCAGCAGCTTGGATGAGCAGTTCTTC. This encodes CASSLDEQFF. The whole variable domain, filled in from reference TRBV7-9 and TRBJ2-1, reads DTGVSQNPRHKITKRGQNVTFRCDPISEHNRLYWYRQTLGQGPEFLTYFQNEAQLEKSRLLSDRFSAERPKGSFSTLEIQRTEQGDSAMYLCASSLDEQFFGPGTRLTVL.

This sequence joins TRBV7-9 and TRBJ2-1; weak D call: TRBD1 (6 bases). Trimming pared 10 bases from V and 3 bases from J, leaving 10 bases between. Germline assignment: CDR1 SEHNR and CDR2 FQNEAQ (reference sequence). The CDR3 spans 12 residues. The CDR3 DNA follows: TGTGCCACTACAGGGCGCTACAATGAGCAGTTCTTC. This gives the protein CATTGRYNEQFF. Together with reference TRBV7-9 and TRBJ2-1, the CDR3 gives the full variable domain: DTGVSQNPRHKITKRGQNVTFRCDPISEHNRLYWYRQTLGQGPEFLTYFQNEAQLEKSRLLSDRFSAERPKGSFSTLEIQRTEQGDSAMYLCATTGRYNEQFFGPGTRLTVL.

The chain is built from TRBV6-1 and TRBJ2-5, with D unresolved. CDR1 and CDR2 from the germline V gene are MNHNS and SASEGT. V gave up 4 bases and J gave up 1 base, with 16 bases separating them. This CDR3 has 16 residues. CDR3 protein: CASSASRSPVQETQYF. The CDR3 DNA reads TGTGCCAGCAGTGCCTCTCGGTCCCCCGTCCAAGAGACCCAGTACTTC.

The chain couples TRBV12-5 to TRBJ1-5, with 7 bases identical to TRBD1. The V gene end was trimmed by 7 bases and the J gene end by 2 bases; junction bases not matched to a gene: 5. Germline V lookup: CDR1 LGHNT, CDR2 FRNRAP. This CDR3 is built from 14 residues. Here the CDR3 reads CASALGQGNQPQHF. The CDR3 nucleotides read TGTGCTAGTGCCCTCGGACAGGGCAATCAGCCCCAGCATTTT.

The V and J genes are TRBV11-2 and TRBJ1-5; tentative D call: TRBD1 (6 bases). Between the trimmed V and J ends, which lost 1 base and 6 bases, there was a span of 7 bases. The CDR3 runs to 13 residues. CDR1 SGHAT and CDR2 FQNNGV come from the germline V gene. In nucleotides, the CDR3 is TGTGCCAGCAGCTTAGCAGGGGCTCAGCCCCAGCATTTT. Encoded protein: CASSLAGAQPQHF.

J is TRBJ1-6 and V is TRBV2; D ambiguous. Germline lookup yields CDR1 SNHLY and CDR2 FYNNEI. The germline V and J ends were trimmed by 7 bases and 6 bases, with 16 bases remaining between them. CDR3 length equals 15 residues. CDR3 sequence reads: CASTSDVRGNSPLHF. The CDR3 DNA sequence: TGTGCCAGCACCTCCGATGTACGGGGTAATTCACCCCTCCACTTT.

J is TRBJ1-1 and V is TRBV6-1; no clear D. V was pared by 2 bases and J by 1 base, with 8 bases between. Germline assignment: CDR1 MNHNS and CDR2 SASEGT. This CDR3 spans 14 amino acids. In DNA form, the CDR3 reads TGTGCCAGCAGTGAAAAGACGGAGAACACTGAAGCTTTCTTT. As protein: CASSEKTENTEAFF.

The V and J genes are TRBV27 and TRBJ1-1; D gene uncertain. CDR1 and CDR2 (germline): MNHEY, SMNVEV (reference sequence). The CDR3 extends over 14 amino acids. Trimming removed 5 bases from V and 5 bases from J, with 15 bases in between. CDR3 in amino acids: CASSLNPAATEAFF. The CDR3 DNA is TGTGCCAGCAGTCTTAACCCGGCCGCTACTGAAGCTTTCTTT.

The chain recombines TRBV7-6 with TRBJ1-2, with 10 bases aligning to TRBD1. From germline, CDR1 is SGHVS and CDR2 FNYEAQ. There are 15 residues in the CDR3. Trimming at V came to 5 bases and at J to 4 bases, leaving 7 bases not matched to a gene. Here the CDR3 reads CASSHGTGDPYGYTF. The CDR3 region has the DNA TGTGCCAGCAGCCATGGGACAGGGGATCCCTATGGCTACACCTTC.

This CDR3 reads CASSLVASSYNEQFF. CDR3 sequence (DNA): TGTGCCAGCAGCTTAGTCGCTTCCTCCTACAATGAGCAGTTCTTC. The chain has TRBV7-2 and TRBJ2-1; no firm D call. The CDR3 consists of 15 residues. Germline V CDR1 and CDR2: SGHTA, FQGNSA. V shed 1 base and J shed 0 bases, with 7 bases lying between them.

The chain joins TRBV6-5 to TRBJ1-1; D possibly corresponds to TRBD1 (5 bases). This CDR3 comprises 14 residues. Germline assignment: CDR1 MNHEY and CDR2 SVGAGI. Trimming removed 0 bases from V and 0 bases from J, with 5 bases in between. CDR3 in amino acids: CASSYSGVNTEAFF. CDR3 DNA: TGTGCCAGCAGTTACTCGGGGGTGAACACTGAAGCTTTCTTT.

The chain links TRBV2 to TRBJ2-3, with TRBD2 matching 7 bases. V lost 2 bases and J lost 0; bases outside the gene matches: 8. This CDR3 contains 17 residues. Germline-derived CDR1 and CDR2 are SNHLY and FYNNEI. CDR3 nucleotide sequence: TGTGCCAGCAGTGAATCGAGCGGGGCTTCTAGCACAGATACGCAGTATTTT. Protein sequence: CASSESSGASSTDTQYF.

This clone showed up just a few times. The V and J genes are TRBV4-1 and TRBJ2-7; D is perhaps TRBD1 (6 bases). Germline CDR1 is MGHRA and CDR2 is YSYEKL. V gave up 3 bases and J gave up 2 bases, with 14 bases separating them. The CDR3 spans 15 residues. In DNA, the CDR3 is TGCGCCAGCAGCCACGGACCCTCAGGGGCCTACGAGCAGTACTTC. It yields the protein CASSHGPSGAYEQYF.

The chain has TRBV5-1 and TRBJ1-1; no firm D call. The CDR3 sequence is 14 residues long. Germline assignment: CDR1 SGHRS and CDR2 YFSETQ. Trimming took 0 bases from V and 7 from J, leaving 13 bases between them. In DNA form, the CDR3 reads TGCGCCAGCAGCTTGGACGGCCCCTACAGTGAAGCTTTCTTT. It translates to CASSLDGPYSEAFF.